The 23 T cell receptor beta chains in this list originate from one sample, sequenced in a study of blood T cell repertoires in COVID-19. Libraries were prepared by immunoSEQ multiplex PCR; TCRdb keeps only in-frame clonotypes and omits some of them. Counted here are under 150,000 clones, over 60% occurring once; the ten biggest clones make up roughly 4%. The specimen sequenced was peripheral blood. These receptors were taken from a woman of 80 years or more with acute or convalescent COVID-19.

The rearrangement joins TRBV5-1 to TRBJ1-1; 7 positions match TRBD1. The CDR3 spans 14 residues. After removal of 4 bases from V and 3 bases from J, the junction contained 6 bases not matched to a gene. The germline gives CDR1 SGHRS, CDR2 YFSETQ. CDR3 bases: TGCGCCAGCAGCCCGGACAGGACCTACACTGAAGCTTTCTTT. Its protein product is CASSPDRTYTEAFF.

The J gene is TRBJ2-5, the V gene TRBV29-1, with TRBD1 identical over 9 bases. The germline gives CDR1 SQVTM, CDR2 ANQGSEA. The CDR3 length is 13 residues. V lost 4 bases and J lost 3; bases outside the gene matches: 3. This CDR3 reads CSVGRDREETQYF. Here the CDR3 DNA reads TGCAGCGTTGGGCGGGACAGGGAAGAGACCCAGTACTTC.

The chain recombines TRBV6-2 or TRBV6-3 with TRBJ2-6; D unresolved. Germline CDR1 and CDR2: MNHEY and SVGEGT. V was clipped by 2 bases and J by 0 bases, with 8 bases between them. The CDR3 is 16 residues long. The CDR3 bases are TGTGCCAGCAGTTACATTGGTAGCTCTGGGGCCAACGTCCTGACTTTC. This codes for CASSYIGSSGANVLTF.

V and J are TRBV5-1 and TRBJ1-1, with TRBD1 matching over 9 bases. There are 15 residues in the CDR3. The V segment lost 5 bases and the J segment 5 bases; nucleotides outside the gene matches: 10. Germline loops: CDR1 SGHRS, CDR2 YFSETQ. In DNA form, the CDR3 reads TGCGCCAGCAGGGCGTCGACAGGGGGGGTTACTGAAGCTTTCTTT. Amino acids: CASRASTGGVTEAFF.

This clone was observed a single time. The CDR3 reads CASSIKGGYGYTF. For the CDR3, the DNA is TGTGCCAGTAGTATAAAAGGGGGCTATGGCTACACCTTC. The rearrangement joins TRBV19 to TRBJ1-2, with D perhaps TRBD1 (6 bases). Per germline, CDR1 LNHDA and CDR2 SQIVND (reference sequence). CDR3 length equals 13 residues. V lost 2 bases and J 4 bases, leaving 8 bases between the germline ends.

The chain is built from TRBV7-2 and TRBJ1-5, with D possibly being TRBD1 (5 bases). V was cut by 5 bases and J by 6 bases, with 11 bases left in between. Germline assignment: CDR1 SGHTA and CDR2 FQGNSA. The CDR3 spans 13 residues. In DNA form, the CDR3 reads TGTGCCAGCAGCAGGACATCGGGTCAGCCCCAGCATTTT. Translated, it gives CASSRTSGQPQHF.

This clone appeared a single time. The chain carries TRBV3-1 (or the pseudogene TRBV3-2) and TRBJ1-1; D gene uncertain. This CDR3 is 15 amino acids long. V shed 3 bases and J shed 6 bases, with 17 bases lying between them. From germline, CDR1 is LGHDT and CDR2 YNNKEL (reference sequence). This CDR3 reads CASSHYSRQPPEAFF. The CDR3 region has the DNA TGTGCCAGCAGCCATTACAGCCGTCAACCTCCTGAAGCTTTCTTT.

The J gene is TRBJ2-5, the V gene TRBV5-4, with 13 bases aligning to TRBD2. From germline, CDR1 is SGHNT and CDR2 YYREEE (reference sequence). V lost 1 base to trimming and J lost 2 bases; unmatched junction nucleotides: 8. This CDR3 comprises 18 residues. This CDR3 reads CASSLISGLAGAQETQYF. DNA of the CDR3: TGTGCCAGCAGCTTGATTTCAGGACTAGCGGGGGCACAAGAGACCCAGTACTTC.

The rearrangement joins TRBV7-9 to TRBJ2-3; 9 nucleotides agree with TRBD2. This CDR3 spans 15 amino acids. From germline, CDR1 is SEHNR and CDR2 FQNEAQ (reference sequence). Losses at the gene ends were 2 bases for V and 0 bases for J; bases not matched to a gene: 0. The CDR3 DNA reads TGTGCCAGCAGCTTAACTAGCGGGAGCACAGATACGCAGTATTTT. Its protein is CASSLTSGSTDTQYF.

J is TRBJ1-1 and V is TRBV5-1, with 11 bases lining up with TRBD1. This CDR3 comprises 13 residues. Germline V CDR1 and CDR2: SGHRS, YFSETQ. The ends lost 3 bases at V and 6 bases at J; junction bases unmatched: 1. CDR3: CASSWGQGAEAFF. CDR3 sequence (DNA): TGCGCCAGCAGCTGGGGACAGGGGGCTGAAGCTTTCTTT.

The gene calls are TRBV28 and TRBJ2-1, with TRBD1 matching over 9 bases. Germline trimming cut 3 bases from V and 1 base from J; bases unmatched to any gene: 1. The CDR3 is 15 residues long. The germline gives CDR1 MDHEN, CDR2 SYDVKM. Here the CDR3 reads CASSFDRGSYNEQFF. CDR3 sequence (DNA): TGTGCCAGCAGTTTCGACAGGGGGTCCTACAATGAGCAGTTCTTC.

The chain recombines TRBV28 with TRBJ1-1, with D hard to call. The CDR3 contains 12 residues. V lost 5 bases, J lost 6 bases, and 10 bases lay in between. From germline, CDR1 is MDHEN and CDR2 SYDVKM. Here the CDR3 reads CASSTRTPEAFF. The CDR3 DNA reads TGTGCCAGCAGTACTAGGACCCCTGAAGCTTTCTTT.

This clone showed up just once. The chain joins TRBV11-3 to TRBJ1-1; 8 nucleotides line up with TRBD1. The CDR3 is 13 residues long. CDR1 SGHNT and CDR2 YENEEA come from the germline V gene. Trimming at V came to 5 bases and at J to 7 bases, leaving 6 bases not matched to a gene. In nucleotides, the CDR3 is TGTGCCAGCAGCCTCGGACAGGGAGGTGAAGCTTTCTTT. It translates to CASSLGQGGEAFF. The full variable domain, completed using reference TRBV11-3 and TRBJ1-1, is EAGVVQSPRYKIIEKKQPVAFWCNPISGHNTLYWYLQNLGQGPELLIRYENEEAVDDSQLPKDRFSAERLKGVDSTLKIQPAELGDSAVYLCASSLGQGGEAFFGQGTRLTVV.

This clone was seen once. The chain joins TRBV28 to TRBJ2-5; 12 bases are a match to TRBD2. From germline, CDR1 is MDHEN and CDR2 SYDVKM. This CDR3 is built from 16 residues. After removal of 4 bases from V and 5 bases from J, the junction contained 8 bases not matched to a gene. CDR3 DNA sequence: TGTGCCAGCAGTTCCCCGACTAGCGGGAGCGTTGAGACCCAGTACTTC. Translating gives CASSSPTSGSVETQYF. The full variable domain, with the rest looked up from reference TRBV28 and TRBJ2-5, is DVKVTQSSRYLVKRTGEKVFLECVQDMDHENMFWYRQDPGLGLRLIYFSYDVKMKEKGDIPEGYSVSREKKERFSLILESASTNQTSMYLCASSSPTSGSVETQYFGPGTRLLVL.

This clone was detected only once. The chain couples TRBV6-2 or TRBV6-3 to TRBJ2-5, with 7 bases aligning to TRBD1. Germline V CDR1 and CDR2: MNHEY, SVGEGT. This CDR3 comprises 15 residues. After removal of 2 bases from V and 5 bases from J, the junction contained 8 bases not matched to a gene. CDR3 protein: CASSYMGQRGETQYF. The CDR3 DNA is TGTGCCAGCAGTTACATGGGACAGCGTGGGGAGACCCAGTACTTC.

The chain has TRBV19 and TRBJ1-4, with D maybe TRBD1 (6 bases). The length of the CDR3 is 14 residues. CDR1 and CDR2 from the germline V gene are LNHDA and SQIVND (reference sequence). V dropped 10 bases and J dropped 5 bases, with 17 bases sitting between them. The CDR3 DNA sequence: TGTGCCACCGCGGGTGGGGGCGCCAATGAAAAACTGTTTTTT. Residues: CATAGGGANEKLFF.

DNA of the CDR3: TGTGCCAGCAGCTTAGGGCCAGAAGAGACCCAGTACTTC. Translation: CASSLGPEETQYF. The V and J genes are TRBV7-3 and TRBJ2-5; D not certain. Germline-derived CDR1 and CDR2 are SGHTA and FQGTGA. The V end lost 2 bases, the J end lost 3 bases, and 7 bases lay between the germline ends. The CDR3 covers 13 residues. The full variable domain, completed using reference TRBV7-3 and TRBJ2-5, is GAGVSQTPSNKVTEKGKYVELRCDPISGHTALYWYRQSLGQGPEFLIYFQGTGAADDSGLPNDRFFAVRPEGSVSTLKIQRTERGDSAVYLCASSLGPEETQYFGPGTRLLVL.

The chain joins TRBV7-3 to TRBJ2-3; 9 positions match TRBD1. Losses at the gene ends were 4 bases for V and 2 bases for J; bases not matched to a gene: 4. Germline V gives CDR1 SGHTA, CDR2 FQGTGA. The CDR3 length is 15 residues. CDR3 coding DNA: TGTGCCAGCAGCTCCACAGGGGGCCTCACAGATACGCAGTATTTT. It encodes CASSSTGGLTDTQYF.

This rearrangement joins TRBV2 to TRBJ2-1; a weak D match, TRBD2 (6 bases). There are 14 residues in the CDR3. The V end was cut by 5 bases, the J end by 5 bases, with 13 bases between. Germline-derived CDR1 and CDR2 are SNHLY and FYNNEI. The CDR3 region is CASSQTEGHNEQFF. In DNA, the CDR3 is TGTGCCAGCAGTCAGACGGAGGGACACAATGAGCAGTTCTTC.

A single count supports this clone. This chain joins TRBV7-8 and TRBJ1-6; a weak D match, TRBD1 (6 bases). Germline assignment: CDR1 SGHVS and CDR2 FQNEAQ. V was cut by 5 bases and J by 2 bases, with 10 bases left in between. This CDR3 contains 15 residues. The CDR3 DNA reads as TGTGCCAGCAGCCCTACAGGGACCTATAATTCACCCCTCCACTTT. It translates to CASSPTGTYNSPLHF.

V gene TRBV7-3 combines with J gene TRBJ1-6; perhaps TRBD1 as D (5 bases). V shed 2 bases and J shed 4 bases, with 6 bases lying between them. Germline V gene data show CDR1 as SGHTA and CDR2 as FQGTGA. This CDR3 comprises 14 residues. The CDR3 DNA reads TGTGCCAGCAGCTTACGACAGTATAATTCACCCCTCCACTTT. Protein: CASSLRQYNSPLHF. The full variable domain, its missing parts supplied by reference TRBV7-3 and TRBJ1-6, is GAGVSQTPSNKVTEKGKYVELRCDPISGHTALYWYRQSLGQGPEFLIYFQGTGAADDSGLPNDRFFAVRPEGSVSTLKIQRTERGDSAVYLCASSLRQYNSPLHFGNGTRLTVT.

This clone was seen once. The V gene is TRBV11-2, the J gene TRBJ2-2, with D possibly TRBD2 on 6 matching bases. Germline loops: CDR1 SGHAT, CDR2 FQNNGV. The V end lost 5 bases, the J end lost 1 base, and 14 bases lay between the germline ends. The CDR3 is made up of 16 amino acids. CDR3 bases: TGTGCCAGCAGCCGTAATAGCGGAGGGAACACCGGGGAGCTGTTTTTT. Protein: CASSRNSGGNTGELFF.

V is TRBV28 and J is TRBJ1-2; 7 nucleotides align to TRBD1. Germline V gene data show CDR1 as MDHEN and CDR2 as SYDVKM. This CDR3 has 16 residues. The V and J ends lost 4 bases and 0 bases, in that order; junction bases with no gene match: 8. The CDR3 bases are TGTGCCAGCAGTTCCCCCCGACAGGGAGCTAACTATGGCTACACCTTC. Protein: CASSSPRQGANYGYTF.